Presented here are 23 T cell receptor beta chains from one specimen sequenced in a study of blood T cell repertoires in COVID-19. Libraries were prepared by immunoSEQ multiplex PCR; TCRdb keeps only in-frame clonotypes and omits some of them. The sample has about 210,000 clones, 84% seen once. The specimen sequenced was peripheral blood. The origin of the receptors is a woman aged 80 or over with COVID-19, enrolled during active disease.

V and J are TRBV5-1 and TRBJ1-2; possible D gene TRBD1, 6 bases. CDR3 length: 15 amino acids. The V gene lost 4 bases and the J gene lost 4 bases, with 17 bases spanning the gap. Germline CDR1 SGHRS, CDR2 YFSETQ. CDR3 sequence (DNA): TGCGCCAGCAGCCCGGACGGGACATATAGCTATGGCTACACCTTC. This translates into CASSPDGTYSYGYTF. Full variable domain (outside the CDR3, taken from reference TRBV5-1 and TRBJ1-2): KAGVTQTPRYLIKTRGQQVTLSCSPISGHRSVSWYQQTPGQGLQFLFEYFSETQRNKGNFPGRFSGRQFSNSRSEMNVSTLELGDSALYLCASSPDGTYSYGYTFGSGTRLTVV.

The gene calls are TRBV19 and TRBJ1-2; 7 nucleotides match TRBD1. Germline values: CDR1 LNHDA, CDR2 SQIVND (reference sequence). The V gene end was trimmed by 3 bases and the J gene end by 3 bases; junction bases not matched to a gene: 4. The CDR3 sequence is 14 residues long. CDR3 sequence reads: CASSMGQQYYGYTF. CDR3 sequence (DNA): TGTGCCAGTAGTATGGGACAGCAATACTATGGCTACACCTTC.

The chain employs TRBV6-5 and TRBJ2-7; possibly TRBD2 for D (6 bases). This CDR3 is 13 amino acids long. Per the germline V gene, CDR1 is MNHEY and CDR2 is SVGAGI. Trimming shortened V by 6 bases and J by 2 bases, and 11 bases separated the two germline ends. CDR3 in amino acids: CASRRGIAYEQYF. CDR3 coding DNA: TGTGCCAGCAGGCGGGGTATAGCCTACGAGCAGTACTTC.

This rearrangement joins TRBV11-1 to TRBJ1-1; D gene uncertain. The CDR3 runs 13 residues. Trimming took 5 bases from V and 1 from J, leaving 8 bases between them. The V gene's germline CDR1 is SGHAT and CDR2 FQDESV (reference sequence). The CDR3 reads CASSTTENTEAFF. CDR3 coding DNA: TGTGCCAGCAGCACAACAGAGAACACTGAAGCTTTCTTT.

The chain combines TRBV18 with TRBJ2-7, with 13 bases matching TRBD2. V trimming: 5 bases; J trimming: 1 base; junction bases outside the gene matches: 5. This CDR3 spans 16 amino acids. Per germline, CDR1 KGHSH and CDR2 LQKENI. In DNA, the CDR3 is TGTGCCAGCTCAGGGGGACTAGCGGGACTATCCTACGAGCAGTACTTC. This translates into CASSGGLAGLSYEQYF.

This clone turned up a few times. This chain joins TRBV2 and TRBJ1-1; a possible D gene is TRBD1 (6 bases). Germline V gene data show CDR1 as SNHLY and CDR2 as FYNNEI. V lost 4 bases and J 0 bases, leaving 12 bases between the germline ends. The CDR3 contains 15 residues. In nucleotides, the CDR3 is TGTGCCAGCAGTGGTAGTGGGGGCGTGAACACTGAAGCTTTCTTT. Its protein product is CASSGSGGVNTEAFF.

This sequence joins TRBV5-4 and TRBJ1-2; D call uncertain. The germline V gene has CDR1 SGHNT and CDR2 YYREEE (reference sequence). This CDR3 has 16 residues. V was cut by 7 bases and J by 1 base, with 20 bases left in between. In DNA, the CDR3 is TGTGCCAGCGGGAAACGGGAGGGCACCAGTAACTATGGCTACACCTTC. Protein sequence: CASGKREGTSNYGYTF.

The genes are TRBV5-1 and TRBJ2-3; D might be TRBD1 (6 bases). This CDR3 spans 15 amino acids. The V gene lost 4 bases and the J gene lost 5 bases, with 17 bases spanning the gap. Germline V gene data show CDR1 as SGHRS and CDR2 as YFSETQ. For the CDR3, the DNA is TGCGCCAGCAGCCCCGCCCAGGGGCCCGGAGATACGCAGTATTTT. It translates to CASSPAQGPGDTQYF.

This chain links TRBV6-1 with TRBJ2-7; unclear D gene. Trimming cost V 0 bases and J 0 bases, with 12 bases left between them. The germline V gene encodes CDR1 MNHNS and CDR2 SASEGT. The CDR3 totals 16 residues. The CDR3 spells CASSEAGVPSSYEQYF. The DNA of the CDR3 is TGTGCCAGCAGTGAAGCGGGCGTACCGAGCTCCTACGAGCAGTACTTC.

DNA for the CDR3: TGCAGCGCTCGGGGGGGACAGGGATTTCAAGAGACCCAGTACTTC. Translating it yields CSARGGQGFQETQYF. The chain employs TRBV29-1 and TRBJ2-5; the D gene is possibly TRBD1 (9 bases). V lost 7 bases and J 2 bases, leaving 20 bases between the germline ends. The CDR3 contains 15 residues. Per germline, CDR1 SQVTM and CDR2 ANQGSEA. Using reference TRBV29-1 and TRBJ2-5 for the parts outside the CDR3, the full variable domain is SAVISQKPSRDICQRGTSLTIQCQVDSQVTMMFWYRQQPGQSLTLIATANQGSEATYESGFVIDKFPISRPNLTFSTLTVSNMSPEDSSIYLCSARGGQGFQETQYFGPGTRLLVL.

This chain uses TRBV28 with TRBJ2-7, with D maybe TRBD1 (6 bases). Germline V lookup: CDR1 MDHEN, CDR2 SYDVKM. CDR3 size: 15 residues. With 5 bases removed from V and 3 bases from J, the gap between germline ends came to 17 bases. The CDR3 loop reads CASSAPGQSFYEQYF. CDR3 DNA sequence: TGTGCCAGCAGTGCCCCGGGACAAAGCTTCTACGAGCAGTACTTC.

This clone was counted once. CDR3 DNA sequence: TGTGCCAGCAGCCCCCGACAATCCGGGGAGCTGTTTTTT. Amino acids: CASSPRQSGELFF. The gene calls are TRBV9 and TRBJ2-2; D gene uncertain. Germline CDR1 and CDR2: SGDLS and YYNGEE. Trimming cost V 4 bases and J 6 bases, with 10 bases left between them. CDR3 length: 13 residues.

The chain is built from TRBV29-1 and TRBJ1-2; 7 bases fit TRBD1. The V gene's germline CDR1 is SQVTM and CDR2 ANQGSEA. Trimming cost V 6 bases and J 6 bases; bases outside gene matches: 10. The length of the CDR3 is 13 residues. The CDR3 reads CSVSPDRDHGYTF. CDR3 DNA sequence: TGCAGCGTGAGCCCAGACAGGGACCATGGCTACACCTTC. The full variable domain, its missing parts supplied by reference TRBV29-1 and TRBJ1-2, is SAVISQKPSRDICQRGTSLTIQCQVDSQVTMMFWYRQQPGQSLTLIATANQGSEATYESGFVIDKFPISRPNLTFSTLTVSNMSPEDSSIYLCSVSPDRDHGYTFGSGTRLTVV.

The CDR3 DNA follows: TGTGCCAGTAGGTTATTAGCGGGGGGCAGAGATACGCAGTATTTT. This gives the protein CASRLLAGGRDTQYF. The gene calls are TRBV19 and TRBJ2-3; 10 nucleotides match TRBD2. Per the germline V gene, CDR1 is LNHDA and CDR2 is SQIVND (reference sequence). This CDR3 spans 15 amino acids. V lost 6 bases, J lost 5 bases, and 8 bases stayed unmatched.

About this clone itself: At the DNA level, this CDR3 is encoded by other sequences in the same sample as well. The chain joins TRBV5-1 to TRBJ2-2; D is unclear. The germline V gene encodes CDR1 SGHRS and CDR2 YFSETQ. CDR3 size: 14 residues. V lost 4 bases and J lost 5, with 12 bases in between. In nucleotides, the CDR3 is TGCGCCAGCAGCCTACTTGCCGGGACCGGGGAGCTGTTTTTT. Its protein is CASSLLAGTGELFF.

CDR3 nucleotides: TGTGCCAGCTGCGAGGACAGGGTACTTGAAAAACTGTTTTTT. This gives the protein CASCEDRVLEKLFF. The chain employs TRBV2 and TRBJ1-4, with TRBD1 matching 8 bases. There are 14 residues in the CDR3. The germline V gene encodes CDR1 SNHLY and CDR2 FYNNEI. Trimming at V came to 8 bases and at J to 7 bases, leaving 9 bases not matched to a gene.

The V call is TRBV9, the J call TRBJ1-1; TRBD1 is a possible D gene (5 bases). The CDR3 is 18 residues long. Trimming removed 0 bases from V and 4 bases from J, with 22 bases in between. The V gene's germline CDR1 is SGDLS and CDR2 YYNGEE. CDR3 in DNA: TGTGCCAGCAGCGTAGAAGAATTAGGGGCAGGGCTAACCACTGAAGCTTTCTTT. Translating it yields CASSVEELGAGLTTEAFF.

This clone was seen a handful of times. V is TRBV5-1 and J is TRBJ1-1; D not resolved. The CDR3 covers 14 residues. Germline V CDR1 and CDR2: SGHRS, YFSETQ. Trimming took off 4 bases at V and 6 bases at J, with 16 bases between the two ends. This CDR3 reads CASSLRWRESEAFF. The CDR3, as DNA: TGCGCCAGCAGCCTTCGGTGGCGGGAGTCTGAAGCTTTCTTT.

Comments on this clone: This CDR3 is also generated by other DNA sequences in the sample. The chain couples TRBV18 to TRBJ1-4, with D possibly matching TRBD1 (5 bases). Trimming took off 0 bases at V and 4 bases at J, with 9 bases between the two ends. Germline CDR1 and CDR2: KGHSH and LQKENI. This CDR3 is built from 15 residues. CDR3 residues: CASSPPGQGNEKLFF. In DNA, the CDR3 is TGTGCCAGCTCACCACCGGGGCAGGGTAATGAAAAACTGTTTTTT.

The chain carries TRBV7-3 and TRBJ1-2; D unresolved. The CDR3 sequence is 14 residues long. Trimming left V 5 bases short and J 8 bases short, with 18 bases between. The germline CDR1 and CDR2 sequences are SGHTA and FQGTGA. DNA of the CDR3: TGTGCCAGCAGCCTCGGGTTACGGCCGGCGGGCTACACCTTC. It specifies CASSLGLRPAGYTF.

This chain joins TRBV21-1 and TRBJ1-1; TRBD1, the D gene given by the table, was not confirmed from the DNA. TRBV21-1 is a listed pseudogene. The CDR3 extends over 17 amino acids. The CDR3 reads CASSRPNVRGMNTEAFF. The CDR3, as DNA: TGTGCCAGCAGCCGCCCTAACGTAAGGGGGATGAACACTGAAGCTTTCTTT.

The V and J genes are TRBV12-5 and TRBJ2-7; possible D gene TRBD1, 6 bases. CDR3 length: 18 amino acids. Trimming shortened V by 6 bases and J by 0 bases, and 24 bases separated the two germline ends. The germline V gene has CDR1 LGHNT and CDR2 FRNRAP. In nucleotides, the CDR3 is TGTGCTAGTGGCACCCACCGGGACATCCACCAGAGCTCCTACGAGCAGTACTTC. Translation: CASGTHRDIHQSSYEQYF.

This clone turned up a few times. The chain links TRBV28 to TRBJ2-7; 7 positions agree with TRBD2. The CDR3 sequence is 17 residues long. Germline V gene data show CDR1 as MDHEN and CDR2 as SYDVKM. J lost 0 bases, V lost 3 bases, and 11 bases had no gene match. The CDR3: CASSFNLADVSSYEQYF. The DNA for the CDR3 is TGTGCCAGCAGTTTCAATCTAGCGGACGTAAGCTCCTACGAGCAGTACTTC.